Listed below are T cell receptor beta chains from one sample, sequenced in a study of cytomegalovirus exposure and HLA in healthy donors. The protocol was immunoSEQ multiplex PCR, while the TCRdb copy is restricted to in-frame clones and leaves out a portion. Its table lists approximately 110,000 clones. The sequenced sample consisted of PBMCs. The receptors were sampled from a man younger than 45 in good health and CMV-seronegative. Each CDR3 is given with its conserved first and last residue. D genes are given only for firm matches. Only part of the rows carry a size: once, few, many, or a class if the clone is expanded.

>TRBV2|TRBD1|TRBJ1-6|-
CASRGQATFNSPLHF
TGTGCCAGCAGGGGACAGGCCACTTTCAATTCACCCCTCCACTTT
>TRBV11-2|-|TRBJ2-5|-
CASSSPAGYQETQYF
TGTGCCAGCAGCTCCCCGGCAGGGTACCAAGAGACCCAGTACTTC
>TRBV7-2|-|TRBJ1-6|-
CASTLGGRAGEALHF
TGTGCCAGCACCCTCGGAGGGAGGGCCGGGGAAGCCCTCCACTTT
>TRBV14|TRBD1|TRBJ1-2|-
CASSQEGRGPSGYGYTF
TGTGCCAGCAGCCAAGAAGGCAGGGGGCCCTCTGGGTATGGCTACACCTTC
>TRBV7-9|TRBD1|TRBJ2-2|-
CASSSPPGQLEELFF
TGTGCCAGCAGCTCTCCCCCGGGACAGCTTGAGGAGCTGTTTTTT
>TRBV2|-|TRBJ1-5|-
CASRAHRAPREPQHF
TGTGCCAGCAGGGCGCACAGGGCCCCAAGAGAGCCCCAGCATTTT
>TRBV18|-|TRBJ2-1|-
CASSPLQLHNEQFF
TGTGCCAGCTCACCATTGCAGTTACACAATGAGCAGTTCTTC
>TRBV20-1|TRBD1|TRBJ2-5|-
CSANRGETQYF
TGCAGTGCCAACAGGGGGGAGACCCAGTACTTC
>TRBV5-6|-|TRBJ2-7|-
CASSFNSFTSYEQYF
TGTGCCAGCAGCTTTAACAGCTTCACGTCCTACGAGCAGTACTTC
>TRBV5-6|TRBD1|TRBJ2-1|-
CASSFGTGGRNEQFF
TGTGCCAGCAGCTTTGGGACAGGGGGTAGGAATGAGCAGTTCTTC
>TRBV4-1|-|TRBJ2-7|large
CASSHHEDNEQYF
TGCGCCAGCAGCCACCACGAGGACAACGAGCAGTACTTC
>TRBV7-2|-|TRBJ2-3|-
CASNLARTDTQYF
TGTGCCAGCAACCTCGCCCGGACAGATACGCAGTATTTT
>TRBV5-1|-|TRBJ2-7|-
CASSRWGTGEAYEQYF
TGCGCCAGCAGTCGCTGGGGTACAGGGGAGGCCTACGAGCAGTACTTC
>TRBV19|TRBD1|TRBJ2-7|-
CASSIGQGYEQYF
TGTGCCAGTAGTATCGGACAGGGCTACGAGCAGTACTTC
>TRBV5-1|TRBD1|TRBJ1-2|-
CASRKPGTANYGYTF
TGCGCCAGCAGAAAACCCGGGACAGCTAACTATGGCTACACCTTC
>TRBV4-2|-|TRBJ1-3|-
CASSQVTGSGNTIYF
TGTGCCAGCAGCCAGGTGACAGGCTCTGGAAACACCATATATTTT
>TRBV4-1|TRBD1|TRBJ1-2|-
CASSQDRLGTDLGNGYTF
TGCGCCAGCAGCCAAGATCGGCTGGGGACAGACCTAGGGAATGGCTACACCTTC
>TRBV5-1|-|TRBJ2-7|-
CASSGGANTEQYF
TGCGCCAGCAGCGGCGGGGCAAACACCGAGCAGTACTTC
>TRBV6-1|-|TRBJ1-1|-
CASSEGQRNTEAFF
TGTGCCAGCAGTGAAGGACAGAGGAACACTGAAGCTTTCTTT
>TRBV5-4|-|TRBJ2-2|-
CASSLASLATGELFF
TGTGCCAGCAGCTTGGCGTCATTGGCAACCGGGGAGCTGTTTTTT
>TRBV2|-|TRBJ1-4|-
CASRVQGQGEKLFF
TGTGCCAGCAGGGTACAGGGTCAGGGTGAAAAACTGTTTTTT
>TRBV27|-|TRBJ2-7|-
CASSLGGSEQYF
TGTGCCAGCAGTTTAGGGGGGAGCGAGCAGTACTTC
>TRBV10-3|TRBD1|TRBJ2-7|-
CATGQGAASYEQYF
TGTGCCACGGGACAGGGGGCAGCTTCCTACGAGCAGTACTTC
>TRBV6-5|TRBD1|TRBJ1-5|-
CASSRDRVGQPQHF
TGTGCCAGCAGTCGGGACAGGGTAGGACAGCCCCAGCATTTT
>TRBV5-1|TRBD1|TRBJ2-7|-
CASSRGQGGYEQYF
TGCGCCAGCAGCCGAGGACAGGGGGGGTACGAGCAGTACTTC
>TRBV5-6|TRBD1|TRBJ2-3|-
CASSLARTGGSDTQYF
TGTGCCAGCAGCTTGGCCCGGACAGGGGGCTCCGATACGCAGTATTTT
>TRBV9|TRBD1|TRBJ2-7|-
CASSATGVEQYF
TGTGCCAGCAGCGCGACAGGGGTCGAGCAGTACTTC
>TRBV29-1|TRBD1|TRBJ2-5|-
CSARTGTYQETQYF
TGCAGCGCCCGGACAGGGACATACCAAGAGACCCAGTACTTC
>TRBV7-3|TRBD2|TRBJ2-1|-
CASSLSGGIDEQFF
TGTGCCAGCAGCCTTAGCGGGGGGATAGATGAGCAGTTCTTC
>TRBV18|-|TRBJ2-5|-
CASSPAPTEETQYF
TGTGCCAGCTCACCAGCCCCAACGGAGGAGACCCAGTACTTC
>TRBV1|-|TRBJ2-2|-
CTSSQDLWRTSGGTGELFF
TGCACCAGCAGCCAAGATCTCTGGAGGACTAGCGGGGGCACCGGGGAGCTGTTTTTT
>TRBV5-1|TRBD1|TRBJ2-3|-
CASSRTGRADTQYF
TGCGCCAGCAGCAGGACAGGGCGGGCAGATACGCAGTATTTT
>TRBV5-5|-|TRBJ2-7|-
CASSLASGAKSYEQYF
TGTGCCAGCAGCTTGGCCTCAGGGGCGAAATCCTACGAGCAGTACTTC
>TRBV27|TRBD2|TRBJ2-3|-
CASNLLSGGGKDTQYF
TGTGCCAGCAACCTACTTAGCGGGGGAGGGAAAGATACGCAGTATTTT
>TRBV10-3|TRBD2|TRBJ2-7|-
CAISERLRGAGEQYF
TGTGCCATCAGTGAGAGGTTGCGGGGGGCTGGGGAGCAGTACTTC
>TRBV7-2|-|TRBJ1-3|-
CASSLGYRETVYGNTIYF
TGTGCCAGCAGCTTAGGGTACAGGGAGACGGTCTATGGAAACACCATATATTTT
>TRBV5-1|TRBD2|TRBJ2-1|-
CASSKGTSGGRDEQFF
TGCGCCAGCAGCAAGGGGACTAGCGGGGGTAGGGATGAGCAGTTCTTC
>TRBV10-2|TRBD1|TRBJ1-5|-
CASSESGTGGQPQHF
TGCGCCAGCAGTGAGTCGGGGACAGGGGGTCAGCCCCAGCATTTT
>TRBV5-6|TRBD2|TRBJ2-5|-
CASSERGLRKTQYF
TGTGCCAGCTCCGAGCGGGGGCTCCGAAAGACCCAGTACTTC
>TRBV5-1|-|TRBJ2-5|-
CASSLDRGGRRETQYF
TGCGCCAGCAGCTTGGACCGAGGGGGAAGGAGAGAGACCCAGTACTTC
>TRBV7-9|-|TRBJ1-1|-
CASSSQGLATEAFF
TGTGCCAGCAGCTCCCAGGGGCTGGCCACTGAAGCTTTCTTT
>TRBV11-3|-|TRBJ2-5|-
CASSPQNTGTQYF
TGTGCCAGCAGCCCCCAAAATACCGGGACCCAGTACTTC
>TRBV18|-|TRBJ1-3|-
CASSPATSVSGNTIYF
TGTGCCAGCTCACCAGCAACTTCCGTCTCTGGAAACACCATATATTTT
>TRBV10-1|-|TRBJ1-2|-
CASSEAEGKGYGYTF
TGCGCCAGCAGTGAGGCGGAGGGTAAGGGCTATGGCTACACCTTC
>TRBV5-8|-|TRBJ1-4|-
CASSLLGSPNEKLFF
TGTGCCAGCAGCTTGTTGGGGAGCCCTAATGAAAAACTGTTTTTT
>TRBV4-2|TRBD1|TRBJ2-4|-
CASSQETGQGRIQYF
TGTGCCAGCAGCCAAGAAACCGGACAGGGACGCATTCAGTACTTC
>TRBV5-4|TRBD1|TRBJ2-1|-
CASSRTGTADNEQFF
TGTGCCAGCAGCCGGACCGGGACAGCCGACAATGAGCAGTTCTTC
>TRBV7-2|TRBD1|TRBJ1-2|-
CASSLPDRGGYGYTF
TGTGCCAGCAGCTTACCGGACAGGGGGGGCTATGGCTACACCTTC
>TRBV6-5|TRBD1|TRBJ2-3|-
CASSPGTVSTDTQYF
TGTGCCAGCAGCCCCGGGACAGTCAGCACAGATACGCAGTATTTT